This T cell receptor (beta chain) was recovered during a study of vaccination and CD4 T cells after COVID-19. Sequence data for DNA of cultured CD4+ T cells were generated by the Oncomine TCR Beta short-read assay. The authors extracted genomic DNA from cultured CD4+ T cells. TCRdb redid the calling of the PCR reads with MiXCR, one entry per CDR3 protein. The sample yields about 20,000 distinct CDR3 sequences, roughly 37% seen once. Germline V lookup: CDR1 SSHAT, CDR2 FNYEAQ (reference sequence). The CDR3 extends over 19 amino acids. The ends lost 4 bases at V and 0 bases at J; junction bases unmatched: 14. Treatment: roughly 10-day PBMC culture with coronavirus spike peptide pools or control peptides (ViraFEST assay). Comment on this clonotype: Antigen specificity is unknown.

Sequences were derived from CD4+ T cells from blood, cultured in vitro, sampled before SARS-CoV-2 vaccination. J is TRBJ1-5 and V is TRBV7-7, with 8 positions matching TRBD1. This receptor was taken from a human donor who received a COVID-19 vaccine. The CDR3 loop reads CASSSLKGQAPFSNQPQHF. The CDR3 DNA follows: TGTGCCAGCAGCTCCCTAAAGGGACAGGCCCCATTTAGCAATCAGCCCCAGCATTTT.